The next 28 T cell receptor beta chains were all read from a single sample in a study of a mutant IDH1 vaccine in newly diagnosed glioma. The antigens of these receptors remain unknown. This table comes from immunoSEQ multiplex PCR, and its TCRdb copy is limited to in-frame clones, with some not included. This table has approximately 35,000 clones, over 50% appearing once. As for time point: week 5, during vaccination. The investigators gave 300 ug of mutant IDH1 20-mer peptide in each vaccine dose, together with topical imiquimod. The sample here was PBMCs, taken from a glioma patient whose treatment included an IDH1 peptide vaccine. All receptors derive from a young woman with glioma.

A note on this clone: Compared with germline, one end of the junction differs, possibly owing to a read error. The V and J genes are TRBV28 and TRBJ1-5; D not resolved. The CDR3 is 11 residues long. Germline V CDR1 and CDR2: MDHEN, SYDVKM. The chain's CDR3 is CASRQGRILNF. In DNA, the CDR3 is TGTGCCAGCAGACAAGGCCGAATCCTTAATTTT.

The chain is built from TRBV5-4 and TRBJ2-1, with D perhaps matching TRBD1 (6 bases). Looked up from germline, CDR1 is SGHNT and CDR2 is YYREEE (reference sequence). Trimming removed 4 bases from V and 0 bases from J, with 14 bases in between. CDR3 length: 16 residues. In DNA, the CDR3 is TGTGCCAGCAGCGGCTCAGGGGCCCGCTCCTACAATGAGCAGTTCTTC. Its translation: CASSGSGARSYNEQFF.

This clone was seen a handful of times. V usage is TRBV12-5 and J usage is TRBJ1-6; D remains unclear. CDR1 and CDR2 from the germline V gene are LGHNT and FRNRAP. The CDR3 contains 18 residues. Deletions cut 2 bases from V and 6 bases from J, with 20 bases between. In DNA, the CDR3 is TGTGCTAGTGGTTTGATACGAGACGGGGAGACACCTAATTCACCCCTCCACTTT. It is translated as CASGLIRDGETPNSPLHF. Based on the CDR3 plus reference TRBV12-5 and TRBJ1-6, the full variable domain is DARVTQTPRHKVTEMGQEVTMRCQPILGHNTVFWYRQTMMQGLELLAYFRNRAPLDDSGMPKDRFSAEMPDATLATLKIQPSEPRDSAVYFCASGLIRDGETPNSPLHFGNGTRLTVT.

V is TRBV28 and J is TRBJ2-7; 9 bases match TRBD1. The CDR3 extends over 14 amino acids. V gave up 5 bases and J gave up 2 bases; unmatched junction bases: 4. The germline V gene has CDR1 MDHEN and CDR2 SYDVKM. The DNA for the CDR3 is TGTGCCAGCAGTCCCGGGACAGGGACCTACGAGCAGTACTTC. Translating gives CASSPGTGTYEQYF.

In nucleotides, the CDR3 is TGTGCCAGCAGCCAAGCGGGCAGGGAAGCTTTCTTT. It is translated as CASSQAGREAFF. V is TRBV14 and J is TRBJ1-1; D unresolved. The CDR3 consists of 12 residues. CDR1 is SGHDN, CDR2 FVKESK, per germline. Trimming removed 1 base at V and 8 bases at J, with 8 bases between.

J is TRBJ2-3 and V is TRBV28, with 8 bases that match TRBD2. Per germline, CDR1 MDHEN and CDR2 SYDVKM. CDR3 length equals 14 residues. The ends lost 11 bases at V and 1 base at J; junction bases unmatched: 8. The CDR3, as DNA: TGTGCCTGCGATTACGGGGGGGGCACAGATACGCAGTATTTT. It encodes CACDYGGGTDTQYF.

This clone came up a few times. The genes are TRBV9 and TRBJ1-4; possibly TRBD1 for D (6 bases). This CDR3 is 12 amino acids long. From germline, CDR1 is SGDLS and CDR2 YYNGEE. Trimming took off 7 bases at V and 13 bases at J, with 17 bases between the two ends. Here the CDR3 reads CASGPGDGGLFF. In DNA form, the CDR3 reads TGTGCCAGCGGACCAGGGGACGGTGGACTGTTTTTT.

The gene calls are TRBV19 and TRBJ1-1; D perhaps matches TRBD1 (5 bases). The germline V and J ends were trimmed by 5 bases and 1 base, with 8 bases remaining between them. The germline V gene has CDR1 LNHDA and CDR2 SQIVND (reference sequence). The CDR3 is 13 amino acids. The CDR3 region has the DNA TGTGCCAGTAGTGTAACAGGGAACACTGAAGCTTTCTTT. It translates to CASSVTGNTEAFF.

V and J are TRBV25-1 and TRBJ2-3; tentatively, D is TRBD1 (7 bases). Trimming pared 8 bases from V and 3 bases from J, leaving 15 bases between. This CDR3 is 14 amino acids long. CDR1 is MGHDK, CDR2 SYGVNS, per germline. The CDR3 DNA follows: TGTGCCAGCCGGGACAGCCGGGGGACAGATACGCAGTATTTT. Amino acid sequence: CASRDSRGTDTQYF.

In nucleotides, the CDR3 is TGTGCCACTTCGACGAGACCTTATGGCTACACCTTC. The encoded protein is CATSTRPYGYTF. This chain uses TRBV19 with TRBJ1-2; D not certain. The CDR3 extends over 12 amino acids. V lost 10 bases and J lost 5, with 14 bases in between. Germline assignment: CDR1 LNHDA and CDR2 SQIVND (reference sequence).

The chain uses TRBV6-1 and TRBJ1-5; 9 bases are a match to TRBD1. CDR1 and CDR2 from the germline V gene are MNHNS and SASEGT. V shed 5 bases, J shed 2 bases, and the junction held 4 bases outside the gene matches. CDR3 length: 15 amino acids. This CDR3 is CASSHTGGGNQPQHF. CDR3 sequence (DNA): TGTGCCAGCAGTCATACAGGGGGCGGCAATCAGCCCCAGCATTTT.

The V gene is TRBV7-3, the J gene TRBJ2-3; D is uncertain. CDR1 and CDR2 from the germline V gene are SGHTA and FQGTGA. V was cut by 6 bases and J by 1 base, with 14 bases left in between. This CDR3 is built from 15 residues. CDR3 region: CASSPSWARTDTQYF. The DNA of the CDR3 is TGTGCCAGCAGTCCCTCCTGGGCCCGCACAGATACGCAGTATTTT.

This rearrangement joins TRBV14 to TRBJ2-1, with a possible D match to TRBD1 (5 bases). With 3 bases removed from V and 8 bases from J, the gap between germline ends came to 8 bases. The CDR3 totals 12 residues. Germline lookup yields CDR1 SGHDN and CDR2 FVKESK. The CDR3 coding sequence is TGTGCCAGCAGCCACAGGGCTCATGAGCAGTTCTTC. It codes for CASSHRAHEQFF. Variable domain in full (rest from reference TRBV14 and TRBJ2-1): EAGVTQFPSHSVIEKGQTVTLRCDPISGHDNLYWYRRVMGKEIKFLLHFVKESKQDESGMPNNRFLAERTGGTYSTLKVQPAELEDSGVYFCASSHRAHEQFFGPGTRLTVL.

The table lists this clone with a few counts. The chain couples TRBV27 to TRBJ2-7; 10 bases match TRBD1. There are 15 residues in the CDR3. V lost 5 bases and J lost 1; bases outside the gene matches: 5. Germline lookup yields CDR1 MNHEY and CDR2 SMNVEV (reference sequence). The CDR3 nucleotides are TGTGCCAGCAGTGACCGGGACAGGGGTTCCTACGAGCAGTACTTC. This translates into CASSDRDRGSYEQYF.

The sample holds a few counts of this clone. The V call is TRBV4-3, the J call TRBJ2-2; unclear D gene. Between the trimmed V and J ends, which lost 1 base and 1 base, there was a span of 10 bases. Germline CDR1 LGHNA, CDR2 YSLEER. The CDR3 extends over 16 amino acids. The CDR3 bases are TGCGCCAGCAGCCAAGTTGGTTGGGGGAACACCGGGGAGCTGTTTTTT. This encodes CASSQVGWGNTGELFF.

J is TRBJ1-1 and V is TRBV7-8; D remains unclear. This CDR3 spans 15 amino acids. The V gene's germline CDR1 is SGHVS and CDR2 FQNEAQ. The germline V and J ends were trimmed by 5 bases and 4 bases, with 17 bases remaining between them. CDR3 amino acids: CASSVRSYPGTEAFF. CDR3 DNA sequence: TGTGCCAGCAGCGTTCGATCGTATCCGGGCACTGAAGCTTTCTTT.

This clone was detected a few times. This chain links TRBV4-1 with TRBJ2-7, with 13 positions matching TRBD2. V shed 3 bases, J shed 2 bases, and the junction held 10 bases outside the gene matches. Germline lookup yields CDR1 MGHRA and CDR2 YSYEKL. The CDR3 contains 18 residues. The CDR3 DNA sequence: TGCGCCAGCAGCCACGGAGCCGGGACTAGCGGGATTACCTACGAGCAGTACTTC. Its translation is CASSHGAGTSGITYEQYF.

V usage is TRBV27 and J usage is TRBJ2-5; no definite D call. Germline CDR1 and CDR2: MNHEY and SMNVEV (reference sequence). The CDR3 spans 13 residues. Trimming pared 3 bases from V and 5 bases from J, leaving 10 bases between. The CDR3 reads CASSFDSWETQYF. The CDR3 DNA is TGTGCCAGCAGTTTCGACTCCTGGGAGACCCAGTACTTC.

The CDR3 nucleotides read TGTGCCAGTAGTCCTTCTCTTACAGTGGGCTACACCTTC. Translating gives CASSPSLTVGYTF. The J gene is TRBJ1-2, the V gene TRBV19; D gene ambiguous. The CDR3 runs to 13 residues. Trimming removed 5 bases from V and 8 bases from J, with 15 bases in between. Germline V lookup: CDR1 LNHDA, CDR2 SQIVND (reference sequence). The entire variable domain, with the rest obtained from reference TRBV19 and TRBJ1-2, is as follows: DGGITQSPKYLFRKEGQNVTLSCEQNLNHDAMYWYRQDPGQGLRLIYYSQIVNDFQKGDIAEGYSVSREKKESFPLTVTSAQKNPTAFYLCASSPSLTVGYTFGSGTRLTVV.

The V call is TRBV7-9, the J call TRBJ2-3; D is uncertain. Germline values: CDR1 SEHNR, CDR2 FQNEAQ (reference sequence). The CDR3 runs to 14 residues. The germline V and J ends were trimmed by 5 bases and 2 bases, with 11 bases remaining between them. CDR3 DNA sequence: TGTGCCAGCAGCCTCGACGGATACACAGATACGCAGTATTTT. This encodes CASSLDGYTDTQYF.

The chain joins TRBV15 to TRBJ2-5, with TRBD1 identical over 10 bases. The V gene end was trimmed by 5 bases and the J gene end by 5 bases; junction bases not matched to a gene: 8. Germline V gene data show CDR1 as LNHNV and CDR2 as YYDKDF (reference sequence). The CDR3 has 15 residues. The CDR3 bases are TGTGCCACCAGCGCTACCGGGACAGGGGACGAGACCCAGTACTTC. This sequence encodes CATSATGTGDETQYF.

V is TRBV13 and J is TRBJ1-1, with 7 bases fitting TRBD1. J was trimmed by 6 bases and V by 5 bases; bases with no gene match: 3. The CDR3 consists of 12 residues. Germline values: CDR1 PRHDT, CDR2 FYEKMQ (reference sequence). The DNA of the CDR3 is TGTGCCAGCAGCGACGACAGGGCTGAAGCTTTCTTT. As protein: CASSDDRAEAFF.

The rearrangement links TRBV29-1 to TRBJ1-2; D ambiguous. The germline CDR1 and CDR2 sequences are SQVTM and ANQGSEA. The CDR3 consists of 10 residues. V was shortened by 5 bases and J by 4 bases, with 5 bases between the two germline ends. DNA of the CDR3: TGCAGCGTTACGTCCTATGGCTACACCTTC. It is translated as CSVTSYGYTF.

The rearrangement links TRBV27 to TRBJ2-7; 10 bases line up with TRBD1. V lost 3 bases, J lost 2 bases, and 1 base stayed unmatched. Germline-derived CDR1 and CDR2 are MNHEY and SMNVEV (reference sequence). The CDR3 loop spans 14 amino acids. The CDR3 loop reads CASSLTGGTYEQYF. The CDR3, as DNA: TGTGCCAGCAGTTTGACAGGGGGCACCTACGAGCAGTACTTC.

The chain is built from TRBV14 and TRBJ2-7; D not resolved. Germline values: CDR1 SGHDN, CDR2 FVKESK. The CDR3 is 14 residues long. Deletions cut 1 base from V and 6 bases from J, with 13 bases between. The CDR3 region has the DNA TGTGCCAGCAGCCAAGTGGTGGGCAGAAGCGAGCAGTACTTC. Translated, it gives CASSQVVGRSEQYF.

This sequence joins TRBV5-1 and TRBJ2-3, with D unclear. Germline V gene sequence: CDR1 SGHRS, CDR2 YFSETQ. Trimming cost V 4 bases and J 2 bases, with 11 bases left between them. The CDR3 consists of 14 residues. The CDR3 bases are TGCGCCAGCAGCCCTGGGCTATACACAGATACGCAGTATTTT. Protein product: CASSPGLYTDTQYF.

The CDR3 is CASRLRQGVEQYF. DNA of the CDR3: TGTGCCAGCAGGCTTAGGCAGGGAGTCGAGCAGTACTTC. The J gene is TRBJ2-7, the V gene TRBV28; D may be TRBD1 or TRBD2 (5 bases each). V gave up 6 bases and J gave up 6 bases, with 15 bases separating them. Germline-derived CDR1 and CDR2 are MDHEN and SYDVKM. This CDR3 comprises 13 residues.

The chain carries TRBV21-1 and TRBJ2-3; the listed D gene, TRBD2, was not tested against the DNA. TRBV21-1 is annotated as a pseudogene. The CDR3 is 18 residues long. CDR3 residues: CASSKDKIAGRYGDTQYF. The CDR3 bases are TGTGCCAGCAGCAAAGATAAAATAGCGGGGAGGTACGGAGATACGCAGTATTTT.